The 13 T cell receptor beta chains reported below all come from one sample, sequenced in a study of neurological immune-mediated disorders. TCRdb used MiXCR to reprocess the 5' RACE reads, holding one entry per CDR3 protein. The sample records 59,000 or so distinct CDR3 sequences, roughly 13% being singletons. The sample was PBMCs. The receptor source for this set is a woman in her sixties or seventies with HTLV-1-associated myelopathy (HAM/TSP).

The genes are TRBV2 and TRBJ1-5; D remains ambiguous. Germline V lookup: CDR1 SNHLY, CDR2 FYNNEI. This CDR3 has 11 amino acids. V lost 4 bases and J 7 bases, leaving 5 bases between the germline ends. The CDR3 DNA reads as TGTGCCAGCAGTGTGGGGCAGCCCCAGCATTTT. As protein: CASSVGQPQHF. Full variable domain (missing parts from reference TRBV2 and TRBJ1-5): EPEVTQTPSHQVTQMGQEVILRCVPISNHLYFYWYRQILGQKVEFLVSFYNNEISEKSEIFDDQFSVERPDGSNFTLKIRSTKLEDSAMYFCASSVGQPQHFGDGTRLSIL.

This clonotype occurred many times. This chain joins TRBV6-5 and TRBJ2-1, with 7 positions matching TRBD1. With V trimmed by 0 bases and J by 14 bases, 7 bases remained unmatched. The germline CDR1 and CDR2 sequences are MNHEY and SVGAGI. The CDR3 runs 13 residues. The CDR3 sequence is CASSYSNTGVKFF. CDR3 nucleotide sequence: TGTGCCAGCAGTTACTCGAATACAGGGGTGAAGTTCTTC.

This clonotype was observed many times. The chain joins TRBV5-1 to TRBJ1-1; no clear D gene. The V gene lost 0 bases and the J gene lost 4 bases, with 13 bases spanning the gap. The CDR3 spans 15 residues. The germline CDR1 and CDR2 sequences are SGHRS and YFSETQ. The CDR3 nucleotides are TGCGCCAGCAGCTTGGCCTGGACCCCGGGCACTGAAGCTTTCTTT. It is translated as CASSLAWTPGTEAFF.

Details on this clonotype: A much larger clone is a single base away; this may be a read error. The chain has TRBV11-2 and TRBJ1-2, with a weak D call TRBD1 (5 bases). Germline values: CDR1 SGHAT, CDR2 FQNNGV. This CDR3 is built from 17 residues. Trimming removed 1 base at V and 0 bases at J, with 15 bases between. The CDR3 spells CASSLGTRQRPNYGYTF. In nucleotides, the CDR3 is TGTGCCAGCAGCTTAGGGACTCGACAGCGTCCTAACTATGGCTACACCTTC.

This clonotype was counted at least ten times. The CDR3 here is CSVEEDSSYEQYF. DNA of the CDR3: TGCAGCGTTGAGGAGGACAGCTCCTACGAGCAGTACTTC. The V and J genes are TRBV29-1 and TRBJ2-7; D is possibly TRBD1 (6 bases). CDR1 is SQVTM and CDR2 is ANQGSEA in the germline V gene. Trimming left V 3 bases short and J 0 bases short, with 9 bases between. This CDR3 is built from 13 residues.

This clonotype has at least ten counts. The chain is built from TRBV9 and TRBJ2-5; 7 bases map to TRBD1. The CDR3 runs to 16 residues. Losses at the gene ends were 4 bases for V and 0 bases for J; bases not matched to a gene: 9. In germline, CDR1 is SGDLS, CDR2 YYNGEE. The CDR3 region has the DNA TGTGCCAGCAGCCAAACAGGGGCCCCCCACCAAGAGACCCAGTACTTC. Amino acids: CASSQTGAPHQETQYF.

There are many counts of this clonotype. This chain connects TRBV6-1 to TRBJ2-2, with 7 bases that match TRBD2. V was clipped by 3 bases and J by 5 bases; unmatched bases: 6. The CDR3 length is 15 residues. Germline V lookup: CDR1 MNHNS, CDR2 SASEGT. The CDR3 is CASSEVAGFTGELFF. DNA for the CDR3: TGTGCCAGCAGTGAGGTAGCGGGTTTTACCGGGGAGCTGTTTTTT.

This clonotype has a count of ten or more. CDR3 residues: CSARDEHTGGNTGELFF. In DNA form, the CDR3 reads TGCAGTGCTAGAGATGAGCATACGGGAGGGAACACCGGGGAGCTGTTTTTT. The chain joins TRBV20-1 to TRBJ2-2; 7 bases match TRBD2. This CDR3 has 17 amino acids. Germline CDR1 and CDR2: DFQATT and SNEGSKA (reference sequence). J lost 1 base, V lost 0 bases, and 8 bases had no gene match.

The J gene is TRBJ1-2, the V gene TRBV7-9, with TRBD1 as a possible D gene (5 bases). The CDR3 consists of 13 residues. The germline gives CDR1 SEHNR, CDR2 FQNEAQ (reference sequence). V was clipped by 1 base and J by 7 bases, with 10 bases between them. Written as DNA, the CDR3 is TGTGCCAGCAGCTTAGGTTTCGGGGCTGGCTACACCTTC. Its protein product is CASSLGFGAGYTF.

This clonotype occurred many times. This sequence joins TRBV5-1 and TRBJ2-1; no firm D call. The CDR3 length is 15 residues. V shed 2 bases and J shed 5 bases, with 14 bases lying between them. Germline CDR1 and CDR2: SGHRS and YFSETQ. This CDR3 is CASSFSGAANNEQFF. DNA of the CDR3: TGCGCCAGCAGCTTTAGTGGAGCCGCAAACAATGAGCAGTTCTTC.

This clonotype was picked up many times. The chain links TRBV20-1 to TRBJ2-1; TRBD2 aligns across 8 bases. Germline V gene lookup returns CDR1 DFQATT and CDR2 SNEGSKA (reference sequence). V trimming: 2 bases; J trimming: 0 bases; junction bases outside the gene matches: 9. CDR3 size: 17 residues. CDR3 protein: CSARPISSGFSYNEQFF. In DNA form, the CDR3 reads TGCAGTGCTAGACCTATTTCTAGCGGGTTCTCCTACAATGAGCAGTTCTTC.

This clonotype was seen ten or more times. This sequence joins TRBV12-3 or TRBV12-4 and TRBJ1-5; 7 positions agree with TRBD1. J was trimmed by 2 bases and V by 5 bases; bases with no gene match: 3. The CDR3 consists of 14 residues. Written as DNA, the CDR3 is TGTGCCAGCAGTGATACAGGGGGCAATCAGCCCCAGCATTTT. This gives the protein CASSDTGGNQPQHF.

This clonotype appeared many times. This sequence joins TRBV5-1 and TRBJ1-1, with unresolved D. Germline V gene lookup returns CDR1 SGHRS and CDR2 YFSETQ. Trimming pared 4 bases from V and 11 bases from J, leaving 18 bases between. The CDR3 is made up of 13 amino acids. The CDR3 protein is CASSATGLPRAFF. DNA for the CDR3: TGCGCCAGCAGCGCAACGGGCTTGCCCCGGGCTTTCTTT.